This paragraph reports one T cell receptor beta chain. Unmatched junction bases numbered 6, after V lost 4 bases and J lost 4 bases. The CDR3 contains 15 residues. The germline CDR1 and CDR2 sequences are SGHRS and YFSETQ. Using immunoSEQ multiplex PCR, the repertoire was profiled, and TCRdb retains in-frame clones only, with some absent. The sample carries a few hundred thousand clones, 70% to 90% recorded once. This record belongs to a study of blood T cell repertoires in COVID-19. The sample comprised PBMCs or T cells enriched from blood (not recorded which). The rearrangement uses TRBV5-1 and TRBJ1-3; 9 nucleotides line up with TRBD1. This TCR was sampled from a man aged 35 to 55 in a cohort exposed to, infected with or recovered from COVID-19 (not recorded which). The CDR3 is CASSGGQGPGNTIYF. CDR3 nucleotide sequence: TGCGCCAGCAGCGGGGGACAGGGTCCAGGAAACACCATATATTTT.